These 21 T cell receptor beta chains came from one sample sequenced in a study of cytomegalovirus exposure and HLA in healthy donors. PCR used 60 Vbeta primers and 13 Jbeta primers. The repertoire was sequenced with immunoSEQ multiplex PCR; TCRdb's copy has only in-frame clones and lacks some. The sample shows 150,000 to 200,000 clones, over 60% of them seen only once. The sequenced material came from PBMCs. These receptors were obtained from a woman aged 40 to 49 in good health and CMV-seronegative.

This chain uses TRBV6-1 with TRBJ2-1; D gene ambiguous. Germline assignment: CDR1 MNHNS and CDR2 SASEGT. The V end lost 6 bases, the J end lost 6 bases, and 18 bases lay between the germline ends. The CDR3 totals 15 residues. DNA of the CDR3: TGTGCCAGCAGGCTTGACATCGAAAGTTCCAATGAGCAGTTCTTC. It translates to CASRLDIESSNEQFF.

This clone was found a few times. The V gene is TRBV27, the J gene TRBJ1-5; D might be TRBD1 (6 bases). Trimming removed 6 bases from V and 4 bases from J, with 10 bases in between. CDR3 length equals 13 residues. CDR1 MNHEY and CDR2 SMNVEV come from the germline V gene (reference sequence). The DNA of the CDR3 is TGTGCCAGCAGGGGACACCTGAATCAGCCCCAGCATTTT. It is translated as CASRGHLNQPQHF.

This chain uses TRBV4-2 with TRBJ2-1, with TRBD2 as a possible D gene (5 bases). Germline-derived CDR1 and CDR2 are LGHNA and YNFKEQ. The CDR3 contains 15 residues. Between the trimmed V and J ends, which lost 6 bases and 5 bases, there was a span of 17 bases. The CDR3 here is CASRPFAGKDNEQFF. In nucleotides, the CDR3 is TGTGCCAGCAGACCATTTGCCGGGAAGGACAATGAGCAGTTCTTC.

The rearrangement links TRBV6-5 to TRBJ2-3; no reliable D call. This CDR3 has 16 residues. The ends were cut back, 0 bases at V and 0 bases at J, with 10 bases in the middle. Per the germline V gene, CDR1 is MNHEY and CDR2 is SVGAGI. The CDR3 region is CASSYSNYGSTDTQYF. DNA of the CDR3: TGTGCCAGCAGTTACTCGAACTACGGGAGCACAGATACGCAGTATTTT.

This rearrangement joins TRBV4-1 to TRBJ1-2, with no clear D. CDR3 length: 16 residues. With 0 bases removed from V and 4 bases from J, the gap between germline ends came to 15 bases. The germline gives CDR1 MGHRA, CDR2 YSYEKL. The CDR3 DNA reads as TGCGCCAGCAGCCAAGATTTTAACGCGGCATCCTATGGCTACACCTTC. This sequence encodes CASSQDFNAASYGYTF.

CDR3 DNA: TGTGCCAGCAGCTTGGATTACAGGCCTCGGAGCGAGCAGTACTTC. It codes for CASSLDYRPRSEQYF. The chain combines TRBV5-4 with TRBJ2-7; D is perhaps TRBD1 (5 bases). This CDR3 has 15 residues. V lost 0 bases, J lost 6 bases, and 16 bases lay in between. Germline V gene data show CDR1 as SGHNT and CDR2 as YYREEE (reference sequence).

J is TRBJ2-5 and V is TRBV19, with D tentatively TRBD1 (6 bases). Per the germline V gene, CDR1 is LNHDA and CDR2 is SQIVND (reference sequence). CDR3 length equals 14 residues. Trimming stripped 4 bases from V and 5 bases from J, with 14 bases between. CDR3 amino acids: CASSKGVASETQYF. CDR3 nucleotides: TGTGCCAGTAGTAAGGGGGTTGCGTCGGAGACCCAGTACTTC.

The V gene is TRBV25-1, the J gene TRBJ2-3; a possible D gene is TRBD1 (5 bases). The germline V gene encodes CDR1 MGHDK and CDR2 SYGVNS. The CDR3 totals 16 residues. V lost 3 bases, J lost 6 bases, and 19 bases lay in between. CDR3 coding DNA: TGTGCCAGCAGTGACGACCCCCAGGGAATCGGGGATACGCAGTATTTT. Translation: CASSDDPQGIGDTQYF. The full variable domain, with the rest looked up from reference TRBV25-1 and TRBJ2-3, is EADIYQTPRYLVIGTGKKITLECSQTMGHDKMYWYQQDPGMELHLIHYSYGVNSTEKGDLSSESTVSRIRTEHFPLTLESARPSHTSQYLCASSDDPQGIGDTQYFGPGTRLTVL.

This chain links TRBV28 with TRBJ2-1, with D perhaps matching TRBD2 (5 bases). The CDR3 sequence is 13 residues long. Trimming cost V 8 bases and J 7 bases, with 15 bases left between them. CDR1 is MDHEN and CDR2 is SYDVKM in the germline V gene. CDR3 sequence reads: CASWTFVRNEQFF. CDR3 coding DNA: TGTGCCAGCTGGACTTTTGTTAGGAATGAGCAGTTCTTC.

This clone has more than one count but fewer than ten. The chain links TRBV7-2 to TRBJ1-1; D gene unclear. V lost 2 bases and J lost 3, with 10 bases in between. Per germline, CDR1 SGHTA and CDR2 FQGNSA. This CDR3 spans 14 amino acids. The CDR3 protein is CASSLSGWDTEAFF. The CDR3 nucleotides are TGTGCCAGCAGCTTATCAGGCTGGGACACTGAAGCTTTCTTT.

The V and J genes are TRBV19 and TRBJ1-2, with D perhaps matching TRBD1 (6 bases). Trimming took 10 bases from V and 5 from J, leaving 20 bases between them. Germline V lookup: CDR1 LNHDA, CDR2 SQIVND (reference sequence). This CDR3 contains 14 residues. This CDR3 reads CATSNIGQNYGYTF. In DNA form, the CDR3 reads TGTGCCACCAGTAACATTGGACAGAATTATGGCTACACCTTC.

V gene TRBV5-4 combines with J gene TRBJ1-4, with D hard to call. Germline values: CDR1 SGHNT, CDR2 YYREEE (reference sequence). The CDR3 totals 14 residues. Trimming shortened V by 0 bases and J by 7 bases, and 10 bases separated the two germline ends. In nucleotides, the CDR3 is TGTGCCAGCAGCTTGGATCATGGAGGTGAAAAACTGTTTTTT. It codes for CASSLDHGGEKLFF. The whole variable domain, filled in from reference TRBV5-4 and TRBJ1-4, reads ETGVTQSPTHLIKTRGQQVTLRCSSQSGHNTVSWYQQALGQGPQFIFQYYREEENGRGNFPPRFSGLQFPNYSSELNVNALELDDSALYLCASSLDHGGEKLFFGSGTQLSVL.

This clone was found once. The chain couples TRBV7-2 to TRBJ1-1; D unclear. The CDR3 is 16 residues long. Deletions cut 5 bases from V and 6 bases from J, with 22 bases between. Germline V lookup: CDR1 SGHTA, CDR2 FQGNSA. CDR3 region: CASSPRGNRKTAEAFF. The DNA for the CDR3 is TGTGCCAGCAGCCCTCGAGGGAACAGAAAAACCGCTGAAGCTTTCTTT.

The chain carries TRBV5-1 and TRBJ2-1; 7 nucleotides line up with TRBD2. With 1 base clipped from V and 4 bases from J, the junction kept 8 bases outside the gene matches. Germline V CDR1 and CDR2: SGHRS, YFSETQ. The CDR3 sequence is 16 residues long. CDR3 protein: CASSLSGGSAYNEQFF. The CDR3, as DNA: TGCGCCAGCAGCTTGTCTGGCGGGAGCGCATACAATGAGCAGTTCTTC.

This clone was detected only a few times. The chain joins TRBV19 to TRBJ2-1, with 9 bases matching TRBD2. The CDR3 spans 14 residues. Germline V lookup: CDR1 LNHDA, CDR2 SQIVND (reference sequence). The V gene end was trimmed by 4 bases and the J gene end by 9 bases; junction bases not matched to a gene: 7. For the CDR3, the DNA is TGTGCCAGTAGTAGGCAAGCGGGAGGTGGTGAGCAGTTCTTC. This encodes CASSRQAGGGEQFF.

The chain links TRBV18 to TRBJ1-5; 10 bases agree with TRBD1. After removal of 4 bases from V and 5 bases from J, the junction contained 5 bases not matched to a gene. Looked up from germline, CDR1 is KGHSH and CDR2 is LQKENI. The CDR3 runs 15 residues. CDR3 sequence reads: CASSRGQGKDQPQHF. CDR3 in DNA: TGTGCCAGCTCACGGGGACAGGGGAAGGATCAGCCCCAGCATTTT.

This clone came up a few times. The chain combines TRBV6-1 with TRBJ2-7; 9 bases line up with TRBD1. J lost 6 bases, V lost 6 bases, and 9 bases had no gene match. Per the germline V gene, CDR1 is MNHNS and CDR2 is SASEGT. There are 14 residues in the CDR3. CDR3 in DNA: TGTGCCAGCAGCTCTTGGGACAGGGCGCCCGAGCAGTACGTC. This encodes CASSSWDRAPEQYV.

The chain employs TRBV10-3 and TRBJ2-5; 10 nucleotides agree with TRBD2. This CDR3 contains 15 residues. Germline loops: CDR1 ENHRY, CDR2 SYGVKD. Trimming cost V 5 bases and J 1 base; bases outside gene matches: 4. The CDR3 bases are TGTGCCATCAGTTCCGGGACTAGCGCCCAAGAGACCCAGTACTTC. Amino acids: CAISSGTSAQETQYF.

This chain joins TRBV7-2 and TRBJ1-5, with D tentatively TRBD1 (5 bases). CDR1 SGHTA and CDR2 FQGNSA come from the germline V gene. The CDR3 totals 15 residues. V lost 5 bases and J 3 bases, leaving 14 bases between the germline ends. The CDR3 reads CASSATGLPNQPQHF. CDR3 nucleotide sequence: TGTGCCAGCAGCGCCACGGGACTTCCCAATCAGCCCCAGCATTTT.

This clone was counted a few times. This chain links TRBV7-9 with TRBJ2-1, with a tentative D call TRBD1 (6 bases). V gave up 6 bases and J gave up 9 bases, with 18 bases separating them. The CDR3 contains 14 residues. In germline, CDR1 is SEHNR, CDR2 FQNEAQ (reference sequence). This chain's CDR3 is CASRRTEGWGEQFF. CDR3 DNA sequence: TGTGCCAGCAGGAGGACAGAAGGGTGGGGTGAGCAGTTCTTC.

The chain is built from TRBV5-1 and TRBJ2-7, with 10 bases lining up with TRBD2. CDR3 size: 15 residues. V lost 2 bases, J lost 3 bases, and 5 bases stayed unmatched. The V gene's germline CDR1 is SGHRS and CDR2 YFSETQ. The chain's CDR3 is CASSFLAGGYYEQYF. In DNA form, the CDR3 reads TGCGCCAGCAGCTTCTTAGCGGGAGGATACTACGAGCAGTACTTC. Variable domain in full (rest from reference TRBV5-1 and TRBJ2-7): KAGVTQTPRYLIKTRGQQVTLSCSPISGHRSVSWYQQTPGQGLQFLFEYFSETQRNKGNFPGRFSGRQFSNSRSEMNVSTLELGDSALYLCASSFLAGGYYEQYFGPGTRLTVT.